A selection of T cell receptor beta chains follows, all from one sample in a study of blood T cell repertoires in COVID-19. Sequenced by immunoSEQ multiplex PCR; TCRdb stores in-frame clones only, minus some. The profile shows over 200,000 clones, more than 85% of them singletons. Sequences were obtained from peripheral blood. These receptors were collected from a man in his 60s with COVID-19, enrolled during active disease. CDR3s include the opening cysteine and the closing phenylalanine or tryptophan. A D gene is named only where the DNA matches it firmly. Not all rows give a size; the values are once, few, many and, for expanded clones, a class.

TRBD2	TRBV15	-	TRBJ2-7	CATSRAGTSGGFYEQYF	TGTGCCACCAGCAGAGCCGGGACTAGCGGGGGGTTCTACGAGCAGTACTTC
-	TRBV11-2	-	TRBJ1-4	CASSLDRGAGKLFF	TGTGCCAGCAGCTTAGATCGGGGGGCGGGAAAACTGTTTTTT
-	TRBV4-3	-	TRBJ1-2	CASSQGAMLRTASNNYGYTF	TGCGCCAGCAGCCAAGGGGCTATGTTAAGGACAGCTTCCAACAACTATGGCTACACCTTC
TRBD2	TRBV9	-	TRBJ2-2	CASSPGLVTGELFF	TGTGCCAGCAGCCCGGGACTAGTAACCGGGGAGCTGTTTTTT
TRBD2	TRBV27	-	TRBJ2-1	CASSLRGRERYEQFF	TGTGCCAGCAGTTTAAGAGGGCGGGAGCGGTATGAGCAGTTCTTC
-	TRBV11-2	-	TRBJ2-1	CASSLRIDSSYNEQFF	TGTGCCAGCAGCTTAAGGATCGACAGCTCCTACAATGAGCAGTTCTTC
-	TRBV4-1	-	TRBJ1-2	CASSQESAANYGYTF	TGCGCCAGCAGCCAAGAATCTGCAGCTAACTATGGCTACACCTTC
TRBD1	TRBV18	-	TRBJ1-2	CASSPLGQGSNYGYTF	TGTGCCAGCTCACCCCTTGGACAGGGAAGCAACTATGGCTACACCTTC
-	TRBV7-9	once	TRBJ2-1	CASKASGDEQFF	TGTGCCAGCAAGGCGTCGGGTGATGAGCAGTTCTTC
-	TRBV5-1	-	TRBJ1-3	CASSPLPAAGNTIYF	TGCGCCAGCAGTCCGCTGCCGGCGGCTGGAAACACCATATATTTT
-	TRBV4-3	-	TRBJ2-7	CASSQQMGLGYEQYF	TGCGCCAGCAGCCAACAAATGGGACTGGGCTACGAGCAGTACTTC
TRBD2	TRBV4-1	few	TRBJ2-1	CASSQEGTSGRQQFF	TGCGCCAGCAGCCAAGAAGGGACTAGCGGGAGGCAGCAGTTCTTC
-	TRBV14	-	TRBJ2-3	CASSQDLRGTQYF	TGTGCCAGCAGCCAAGATCTAAGGGGTACGCAGTATTTT
TRBD2	TRBV24-1	-	TRBJ2-2	CATSEAGGPTGELFF	TGTGCCACCAGTGAAGCGGGAGGGCCCACCGGGGAGCTGTTTTTT
-	TRBV9	-	TRBJ1-5	CASSVGGRSNQPQHF	TGTGCCAGCAGCGTAGGGGGCAGAAGCAATCAGCCCCAGCATTTT
-	TRBV5-1	-	TRBJ1-3	CASSLAGPPGNTIYF	TGCGCCAGCAGCTTGGCAGGGCCGCCTGGAAACACCATATATTTT
-	TRBV28	once	TRBJ2-7	CASSLGSSYEQYF	TGTGCCAGCAGTTTGGGGAGCTCCTACGAGCAGTACTTC
-	TRBV9	-	TRBJ2-7	CASSVDIHSYEQYF	TGTGCCAGCAGCGTAGACATCCACTCCTACGAGCAGTACTTC
TRBD2	TRBV3-1/TRBV3-2	-	TRBJ2-3	CASSQTLLAGGVTQYF	TGTGCCAGCAGCCAGACCTTACTAGCGGGAGGGGTTACGCAGTATTTT
-	TRBV5-5	-	TRBJ2-3	CASSFVSGSTDTQYF	TGTGCCAGCAGCTTTGTGTCAGGGAGCACAGATACGCAGTATTTT
-	TRBV19	-	TRBJ1-5	CASSISDTNQPQHF	TGTGCCAGTAGTATTAGCGACACTAATCAGCCCCAGCATTTT
-	TRBV27	once	TRBJ1-4	CASRGHGVEKLFF	TGTGCCAGCAGGGGACATGGTGTTGAAAAACTGTTTTTT
TRBD1	TRBV7-9	-	TRBJ2-4	CASSYGQGVYIQYF	TGTGCCAGCAGCTACGGACAGGGGGTCTACATTCAGTACTTC
TRBD1	TRBV19	-	TRBJ2-7	CASTPRQGVPYEQYF	TGTGCCAGTACCCCCCGACAGGGGGTTCCTTACGAGCAGTACTTC
TRBD1	TRBV18	-	TRBJ2-1	CASSPRQGAAAFYSEQFF	TGTGCCAGCTCACCAAGACAGGGGGCCGCAGCCTTCTACTCTGAGCAGTTCTTC
TRBD2	TRBV19	-	TRBJ2-1	CASRASGGVSYNEQFF	TGTGCCAGTAGGGCTAGCGGGGGGGTCTCCTACAATGAGCAGTTCTTC
-	TRBV19	-	TRBJ1-3	CAAGRLIDNTIYF	TGTGCCGCCGGCAGACTTATCGACAACACCATATATTTT
-	TRBV4-3	-	TRBJ1-6	CASSQEGPGGKGTYNSPLHF	TGCGCCAGCAGCCAAGAGGGGCCAGGAGGCAAGGGGACTTATAATTCACCCCTCCACTTT
TRBD1	TRBV5-1	-	TRBJ1-1	CASSLGSQGEAFF	TGCGCCAGCAGCTTGGGTTCACAGGGGGAAGCTTTCTTT
-	TRBV29-1	-	TRBJ1-1	CSVALRGDTEAFF	TGCAGCGTTGCCCTTCGGGGAGACACTGAAGCTTTCTTT
TRBD1	TRBV2	once	TRBJ1-3	CARHRGDGNTIYF	TGTGCCAGACACAGGGGGGATGGAAACACCATATATTTT
-	TRBV9	-	TRBJ2-1	CASSRGGRAEQFF	TGTGCCAGCAGCCGTGGGGGCAGGGCTGAGCAGTTCTTC
TRBD1	TRBV18	-	TRBJ1-1	CASSSQGEAYEAFF	TGTGCCAGCTCATCACAGGGGGAAGCTTATGAAGCTTTCTTT
-	TRBV6-1	once	TRBJ1-1	CASSEYQGKPLF	TGTGCCAGCAGTGAGTACCAGGGGAAGCCCCTATTT
TRBD1	TRBV27	-	TRBJ1-3	CASSSGTGIGNTIYF	TGTGCCAGCAGTTCCGGGACAGGGATTGGAAACACCATATATTTT
-	TRBV2	-	TRBJ2-2	CASRGTGTGELFF	TGTGCCAGCAGAGGAACAGGGACCGGGGAGCTGTTTTTT
TRBD2	TRBV7-2	-	TRBJ2-3	CASSLFRLAGSTDTQYF	TGTGCCAGCAGCTTATTCAGGCTAGCGGGTAGCACAGATACGCAGTATTTT
TRBD1	TRBV28	-	TRBJ2-7	CASRDRGLNYEQYF	TGTGCCAGCAGGGACAGGGGGCTAAACTACGAGCAGTACTTC
-	TRBV4-1	-	TRBJ1-5	CASSQGARNQPQHF	TGCGCCAGCAGCCAGGGGGCGCGGAATCAGCCCCAGCATTTT
-	TRBV14	-	TRBJ2-2	CASSKNREDTGELFF	TGTGCCAGCAGCAAGAACAGGGAAGACACCGGGGAGCTGTTTTTT
-	TRBV6-4	-	TRBJ1-1	CASSPTEGGTEAFF	TGTGCCAGCAGCCCGACCGAGGGTGGCACTGAAGCTTTCTTT
-	TRBV15	-	TRBJ2-7	CATSRDNLGGRNEQYF	TGTGCCACCAGCAGAGATAATCTAGGGGGTCGGAACGAGCAGTACTTC
-	TRBV15	-	TRBJ1-3	CATNADQGPGNTIYF	TGTGCCACCAACGCTGATCAGGGCCCTGGAAACACCATATATTTT
-	TRBV5-1	-	TRBJ2-7	CASSFAGSSYEQYF	TGCGCCAGCAGCTTTGCTGGGAGCTCCTACGAGCAGTACTTC
-	TRBV9	-	TRBJ2-3	CASSQGVQDTQYF	TGTGCCAGCAGCCAAGGGGTCCAAGATACGCAGTATTTT
TRBD2	TRBV19	-	TRBJ2-1	CASSMLSGRDNEQFF	TGTGCCAGTAGTATGCTTAGCGGGAGGGACAATGAGCAGTTCTTC
-	TRBV5-4	-	TRBJ1-6	CASTLVGGNSPLHF	TGTGCCAGCACCTTGGTCGGCGGTAATTCACCCCTCCACTTT
-	TRBV3-1/TRBV3-2	-	TRBJ2-6	CASSHGGSHSGANVLTF	TGTGCCAGCAGCCACGGAGGCAGCCACTCTGGGGCCAACGTCCTGACTTTC
TRBD1	TRBV24-1	-	TRBJ2-2	CATSGTGGAGELFF	TGTGCCACCAGTGGGACAGGGGGGGCCGGGGAGCTGTTTTTT
-	TRBV11-2	once	TRBJ1-5	CASSLEPQGQPQHF	TGTGCCAGCAGCTTAGAGCCACAGGGTCAGCCCCAGCATTTT
TRBD2	TRBV28	-	TRBJ2-7	CASMPSGNRGTSGRAGTEQYF	TGTGCCAGTATGCCCTCGGGAAATAGGGGGACTAGCGGGAGGGCCGGGACCGAGCAGTACTTC
-	TRBV2	-	TRBJ2-1	CASGEYNEQFF	TGTGCCAGCGGAGAGTACAATGAGCAGTTCTTC
-	TRBV30	-	TRBJ1-5	CAWGDNSNQPQHF	TGTGCCTGGGGAGACAATAGCAATCAGCCCCAGCATTTT
TRBD1	TRBV30	-	TRBJ2-7	CAWGTGLLYEQYF	TGTGCCTGGGGGACAGGGCTCCTCTACGAGCAGTACTTC
-	TRBV29-1	-	TRBJ2-1	CSVEDFRGSYNEQFF	TGCAGCGTTGAAGACTTCAGAGGGTCCTACAATGAGCAGTTCTTC
-	TRBV2	-	TRBJ2-3	CASRRESDTQYF	TGTGCCAGCAGGAGAGAATCAGATACGCAGTATTTT
-	TRBV19	few	TRBJ2-5	CASSMVQGGVETQYF	TGTGCCAGTAGTATGGTCCAGGGCGGGGTGGAGACCCAGTACTTC
TRBD1	TRBV5-1	-	TRBJ2-7	CASSLEGTGALFYEQYF	TGCGCCAGCAGCTTGGAAGGGACAGGGGCACTTTTTTACGAGCAGTACTTC
-	TRBV7-2	-	TRBJ1-5	CASSPVGRGEVDQPQHF	TGTGCCAGCAGCCCTGTGGGTCGCGGGGAGGTGGATCAGCCCCAGCATTTT